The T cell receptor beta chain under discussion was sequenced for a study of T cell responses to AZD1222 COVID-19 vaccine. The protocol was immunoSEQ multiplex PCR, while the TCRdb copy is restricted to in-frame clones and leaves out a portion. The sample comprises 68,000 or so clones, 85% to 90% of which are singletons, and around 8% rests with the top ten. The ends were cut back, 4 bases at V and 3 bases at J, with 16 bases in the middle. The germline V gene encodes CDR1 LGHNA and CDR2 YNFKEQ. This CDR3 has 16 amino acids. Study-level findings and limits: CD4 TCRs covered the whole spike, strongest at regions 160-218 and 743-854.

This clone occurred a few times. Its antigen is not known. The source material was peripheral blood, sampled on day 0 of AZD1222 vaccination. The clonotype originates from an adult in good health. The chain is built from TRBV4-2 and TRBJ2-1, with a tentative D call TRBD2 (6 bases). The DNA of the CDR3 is TGTGCCAGCAGCCGTTTAGCGGTACAATTCTACAATGAGCAGTTCTTC. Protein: CASSRLAVQFYNEQFF.